Listed below are T cell receptor beta chains from one sample, sequenced in a study of blood T cells in healthy people across ages. TCRdb reprocessed the 5' RACE reads with MiXCR, giving one entry per CDR3 protein. The sample shows 1.4 million or so distinct CDR3 sequences, 35% to 45% of them seen only once. The sequencing input was blood. The receptor set was obtained from a woman under 30 in good health. Both conserved end residues are part of each CDR3. The D gene is left open where the match is weak. Only part of the rows carry a size: once, few, many, or a class if the clone is expanded.

V	J	size	D	CDR3	DNA
TRBV12-3/TRBV12-4	TRBJ1-5	-	-	CASTLGGDGNQPQHF	TGTGCCAGCACCCTGGGGGGGGACGGCAATCAGCCCCAGCATTTT
TRBV12-3/TRBV12-4	TRBJ2-5	-	-	CASSLGCGFRNEQYF	TGTGCCAGCAGTTTAGGCTGCGGCTTCCGCAATGAGCAGTACTTC
TRBV20-1	TRBJ2-7	-	-	CSARVRRSSYNEQYF	TGCAGTGCTAGAGTCCGGCGAAGCTCCTACAATGAGCAGTACTTC
TRBV29-1	TRBJ2-3	few	-	CSGFKSADTQYF	TGCAGCGGGTTTAAGAGTGCAGATACGCAGTATTTT
TRBV27	TRBJ1-5	few	-	CASSLFGRDLRSNQPQHF	TGTGCCAGCAGTTTATTTGGCAGGGATCTCAGGAGCAATCAGCCCCAGCATTTT
TRBV20-1	TRBJ2-7	-	-	CSARASVYNEQYF	TGCAGTGCTAGAGCTAGTGTCTACAATGAGCAGTACTTC
TRBV20-1	TRBJ2-7	-	-	CSASLGATWPSYEQYF	TGCAGTGCTTCTCTCGGGGCCACGTGGCCCTCCTACGAGCAGTACTTC
TRBV12-3/TRBV12-4	TRBJ2-5	many	TRBD1	CASSLTGAETQYF	TGTGCCAGCAGTTTGACAGGGGCTGAGACCCAGTACTTC
TRBV20-1	TRBJ1-5	few	-	CSARGAFSNQPQHF	TGCAGTGCTAGGGGAGCTTTTAGCAATCAGCCCCAGCATTTT
TRBV11-1	TRBJ2-7	-	-	CASSFSTGPSGYEQYF	TGTGCCAGCAGCTTTTCGACAGGACCCTCAGGCTACGAGCAGTACTTC
TRBV12-3/TRBV12-4	TRBJ2-1	-	-	CASSSGHDGDTQFF	TGTGCCAGCAGTTCGGGACACGACGGTGATACCCAGTTCTTC
TRBV20-1	TRBJ2-5	-	TRBD2	CSVMTNDWREGPREQYF	TGCAGTGTCATGACGAACGACTGGCGGGAGGGCCCACGAGAGCAGTACTTC
TRBV10-3	TRBJ2-7	-	-	CAISESLGYEQYF	TGTGCCATCAGTGAGTCTTTGGGCTACGAGCAGTACTTC
TRBV7-2	TRBJ1-1	few	-	CASSFTDWIGAFF	TGTGCCAGCAGCTTTACCGACTGGATCGGGGCTTTCTTT
TRBV29-1	TRBJ1-2	few	-	CSVEDTTLLPDYGYTF	TGCAGCGTTGAAGACACAACCCTTCTCCCCGACTATGGCTACACCTTC
TRBV7-3	TRBJ1-2	-	-	CASNEGGDGYTF	TGTGCCAGCAATGAAGGGGGAGATGGCTACACCTTC
TRBV20-1	TRBJ2-5	few	-	CSATYTAYQETQYF	TGCAGTGCCACTTATACGGCTTACCAAGAGACCCAGTACTTC
TRBV7-8	TRBJ2-1	few	-	CASTRTDDYNEQFF	TGTGCCAGCACCAGGACAGACGACTACAATGAGCAGTTCTTC
TRBV12-3/TRBV12-4	TRBJ2-3	-	TRBD1	CASSLDPDRGHTQYF	TGTGCCAGCAGTTTAGATCCGGACAGGGGACATACGCAGTATTTT
TRBV2	TRBJ2-2	once	-	CASMRRGNTGELFF	TGTGCCAGCATGCGGCGGGGCAACACCGGGGAGCTGTTTTTT
TRBV6-2/TRBV6-3	TRBJ1-2	few	TRBD1	CASRPTGGDGYTF	TGTGCCAGCAGGCCAACAGGGGGCGATGGCTACACCTTC
TRBV18	TRBJ2-7	-	TRBD1	CASSPTRTGSPYEQYF	TGTGCCAGCTCACCGACCAGGACAGGGAGCCCCTACGAGCAGTACTTC
TRBV20-1	TRBJ2-1	-	-	CSAWDPETYNEQFF	TGCAGTGCTTGGGACCCCGAAACCTACAATGAGCAGTTCTTC
TRBV7-9	TRBJ1-4	-	-	CASSNGQWDGEKLFF	TGTGCCAGCAGCAACGGACAGTGGGACGGTGAAAAACTGTTTTTT
TRBV20-1	TRBJ1-6	-	-	CSAGVPNSPLHF	TGCAGTGCGGGGGTTCCTAATTCACCCCTCCACTTT
TRBV12-3/TRBV12-4	TRBJ2-7	-	-	CASSLTGRGSNEQYF	TGTGCCAGCAGTTTGACAGGGAGGGGCAGCAATGAGCAGTACTTC
TRBV28	TRBJ1-2	-	-	CASSLRSGTNYGYTF	TGTGCCAGCAGTTTAAGGTCGGGGACTAACTATGGCTACACCTTC
TRBV7-2	TRBJ2-3	-	TRBD2	CASRKLAGRSGTDTQYF	TGTGCCAGCAGAAAACTAGCGGGCCGGTCAGGCACAGATACGCAGTATTTT
TRBV29-1	TRBJ1-1	-	TRBD1	CSVVQGETEAFF	TGCAGCGTTGTCCAGGGGGAAACTGAAGCTTTCTTT
TRBV20-1	TRBJ2-1	few	-	CSARGERLREQFF	TGCAGTGCTAGAGGTGAAAGGCTGAGGGAGCAGTTCTTC
TRBV7-9	TRBJ2-3	few	TRBD2	CAAKGTSRFTDTQYF	TGTGCCGCAAAGGGGACTAGCCGTTTCACAGATACGCAGTATTTT
TRBV20-1	TRBJ2-3	few	-	CSPGVSDTQYF	TGCAGTCCGGGGGTCTCAGATACGCAGTATTTT
TRBV7-9	TRBJ1-2	few	TRBD1	CASSSSTGGINGYTF	TGTGCCAGCAGCTCCTCGACAGGGGGCATTAATGGCTACACCTTC
TRBV6-5	TRBJ1-4	-	-	CASSYGAANEKLFF	TGTGCCAGCAGTTACGGGGCGGCTAATGAAAAACTGTTTTTT
TRBV29-1	TRBJ1-1	-	-	CSVRRRTPWIGNTEAFF	TGCAGCGTTAGGAGGAGGACCCCGTGGATAGGGAACACTGAAGCTTTCTTT
TRBV5-1	TRBJ2-3	-	TRBD2	CASSWGTSGGPTDTQYF	TGCGCCAGCAGCTGGGGGACTAGCGGGGGACCCACAGATACGCAGTATTTT
TRBV4-3	TRBJ1-6	-	-	CASSPTVWAGGALHF	TGCGCCAGCAGCCCCACGGTGTGGGCCGGGGGAGCCCTCCACTTT
TRBV20-1	TRBJ2-5	-	TRBD2	CSAPGGGGRETQYF	TGCAGTGCTCCGGGGGGGGGTGGGAGAGAGACCCAGTACTTC
TRBV20-1	TRBJ2-5	-	-	CSAGSPETQYF	TGCAGTGCTGGGAGCCCGGAGACCCAGTACTTC
TRBV30	TRBJ2-7	-	-	CAWSTSFSEQYF	TGTGCCTGGAGTACTAGCTTTTCCGAGCAGTACTTC
TRBV29-1	TRBJ2-1	few	TRBD2	CSVGLAAASGRAGEQFF	TGCAGCGTTGGACTCGCCGCTGCTAGCGGGAGGGCCGGGGAGCAGTTCTTC
TRBV4-1	TRBJ2-2	once	-	CASSRTALTFSGELFF	TGCGCCAGCAGCAGGACAGCACTAACATTCTCCGGGGAGCTGTTTTTT
TRBV29-1	TRBJ2-1	few	-	CSVVSRRAYDEQFF	TGCAGCGTTGTAAGCCGGAGGGCTTACGATGAGCAGTTCTTC
TRBV20-1	TRBJ2-3	-	TRBD2	CSALLAGVADTQYF	TGCAGTGCTCTTCTAGCGGGAGTGGCAGATACGCAGTATTTT
TRBV7-2	TRBJ2-1	-	TRBD2	CASSGDYSYNEQFF	TGTGCCAGCAGCGGGGACTACTCCTACAATGAGCAGTTCTTC
TRBV28	TRBJ1-5	-	-	CASVSGSNQPQHF	TGTGCCAGCGTGTCAGGGAGCAATCAGCCCCAGCATTTT
TRBV4-3	TRBJ2-7	-	-	CASSQDGAAVSYNEQYF	TGCGCCAGCAGCCAAGATGGAGCGGCGGTCTCCTACAATGAGCAGTACTTC
TRBV4-3	TRBJ1-4	-	-	CASSQDGQYNEKLFF	TGCGCCAGCAGCCAAGACGGGCAGTATAATGAAAAACTGTTTTTT
TRBV25-1	TRBJ1-2	-	TRBD1	CASSETEGGDYGYTF	TGTGCCAGCAGTGAAACGGAAGGGGGCGACTATGGCTACACCTTC
TRBV2	TRBJ2-1	-	TRBD1	CASRWGQGSENEQFF	TGTGCCAGCAGGTGGGGACAGGGGAGTGAGAATGAGCAGTTCTTC
TRBV20-1	TRBJ2-7	-	-	CSASSSLNPYEQYF	TGCAGTGCTAGTTCCAGCCTCAACCCCTACGAGCAGTACTTC
TRBV20-1	TRBJ1-2	-	-	CSARSSVDGYTF	TGCAGTGCTAGATCTTCAGTAGACGGCTACACCTTC
TRBV20-1	TRBJ2-7	-	TRBD2	CSAPTSGRRNEQYF	TGCAGTGCGCCGACTAGCGGGAGGAGAAATGAGCAGTACTTC